The 23 T cell receptor beta chains in this list originate from one sample, sequenced in a study of T cell changes during pregnancy in multiple sclerosis. Assay used: immunoSEQ multiplex PCR; TCRdb lists only in-frame clones, some missing. The sample has approximately 100,000 clones; 85% to 95% are singletons. The sample was peripheral blood, taken in the second trimester of pregnancy. The source is a female donor with multiple sclerosis, enrolled in a pregnancy study.

This clone was observed a single time. The rearrangement uses TRBV5-4 and TRBJ2-1; D possibly corresponds to TRBD2 (7 bases). With 0 bases removed from V and 2 bases from J, the gap between germline ends came to 12 bases. This CDR3 comprises 16 residues. CDR1 and CDR2 (germline): SGHNT, YYREEE (reference sequence). Here the CDR3 DNA reads TGTGCCAGCAGCTTGGGAGGCGGGGGCCCCTACAATGAGCAGTTCTTC. The encoded protein is CASSLGGGGPYNEQFF.

The chain recombines TRBV9 with TRBJ2-1; TRBD1 aligns across 9 bases. The CDR3 is made up of 18 amino acids. Germline V CDR1 and CDR2: SGDLS, YYNGEE. The V segment lost 0 bases and the J segment 7 bases; nucleotides outside the gene matches: 14. In DNA, the CDR3 is TGTGCCAGCAGCGTAGAATATCGTGGGACAGGGCTTCGAAATGAGCAGTTCTTC. Its translation is CASSVEYRGTGLRNEQFF.

The gene calls are TRBV5-6 and TRBJ2-1; 9 nucleotides agree with TRBD2. Germline lookup yields CDR1 SGHDT and CDR2 YYEEEE. CDR3 length: 17 amino acids. Unmatched junction bases numbered 14, after V lost 5 bases and J lost 5 bases. The CDR3 protein is CASRSVGSGGPDNEQFF. The CDR3 DNA reads TGTGCCAGCAGGTCAGTCGGGAGCGGGGGGCCCGACAATGAGCAGTTCTTC.

The chain employs TRBV7-3 and TRBJ2-1; 13 bases fit TRBD2. This CDR3 comprises 15 residues. The germline CDR1 and CDR2 sequences are SGHTA and FQGTGA. V lost 5 bases to trimming and J lost 7 bases; unmatched junction nucleotides: 5. CDR3 sequence (DNA): TGTGCCAGCAGCACTGGACTAGCGGGAGCAAATGAGCAGTTCTTC. Translated, it gives CASSTGLAGANEQFF.

This rearrangement joins TRBV6-1 to TRBJ1-1; no definite D call. CDR1 and CDR2 from the germline V gene are MNHNS and SASEGT. V lost 3 bases, J lost 5 bases, and 16 bases lay in between. The CDR3 consists of 15 residues. The CDR3 sequence is CASSDYGVSGTEAFF. The CDR3 nucleotides read TGTGCCAGCAGTGATTATGGAGTGTCGGGGACTGAAGCTTTCTTT.

The CDR3 bases are TGTGCCAGTAGTCAGGGACTAGTAGTCGATACGCAGTATTTT. It is translated as CASSQGLVVDTQYF. This chain connects TRBV19 to TRBJ2-3; 8 bases are shared with TRBD2. Germline loops: CDR1 LNHDA, CDR2 SQIVND (reference sequence). J gave up 6 bases and V 5 bases, and 7 bases lay outside the gene matches. The CDR3 spans 14 residues.

The rearrangement links TRBV6-6 to TRBJ1-1, with D perhaps TRBD1 (6 bases). The germline V gene has CDR1 MNHNY and CDR2 SVGAGI (reference sequence). V lost 9 bases and J lost 3, with 17 bases in between. This CDR3 has 14 amino acids. CDR3 region: CASHYRVRDTEAFF. The CDR3 DNA follows: TGTGCCAGTCATTACAGGGTAAGGGACACTGAAGCTTTCTTT.

The chain uses TRBV29-1 and TRBJ1-2; 7 bases match TRBD1. CDR3 length: 12 residues. Trimming cost V 5 bases and J 8 bases; bases outside gene matches: 8. Germline values: CDR1 SQVTM, CDR2 ANQGSEA. Written as DNA, the CDR3 is TGCAGCGTTACAGGGGAAGAGAAGGGCTACACCTTC. Its translation is CSVTGEEKGYTF.

This clone has just one count. The rearrangement uses TRBV5-1 and TRBJ1-1; no reliable D call. The V end lost 0 bases, the J end lost 5 bases, and 17 bases lay between the germline ends. The CDR3 extends over 16 amino acids. Germline-derived CDR1 and CDR2 are SGHRS and YFSETQ. The CDR3 nucleotides read TGCGCCAGCAGCTTGGAAGGGAGACAAAGAAGGACTGAAGCTTTCTTT. Translating it yields CASSLEGRQRRTEAFF.

The chain has TRBV19 and TRBJ1-2; 8 nucleotides agree with TRBD1. The ends lost 5 bases at V and 4 bases at J; junction bases unmatched: 15. CDR3 length equals 17 residues. CDR1 LNHDA and CDR2 SQIVND come from the germline V gene (reference sequence). CDR3 nucleotide sequence: TGTGCCAGTAGTGATCACACCCTGCCGGGACAGGCCTATGGCTACACCTTC. It codes for CASSDHTLPGQAYGYTF.

CDR3 nucleotides: TGTGCCAGCAGTGAAGCGGCACCACCAGTGGCAAAACTGTTTTTT. Residues: CASSEAAPPVAKLFF. V and J are TRBV6-1 and TRBJ1-4; no definite D call. This CDR3 contains 15 residues. Per the germline V gene, CDR1 is MNHNS and CDR2 is SASEGT. V was trimmed by 0 bases and J by 10 bases, leaving 15 bases between them.

The sample holds one count of this clone. The V and J genes are TRBV27 and TRBJ2-1, with 9 bases aligning to TRBD2. The V gene end was trimmed by 5 bases and the J gene end by 5 bases; junction bases not matched to a gene: 7. Germline-derived CDR1 and CDR2 are MNHEY and SMNVEV (reference sequence). This CDR3 has 15 amino acids. CDR3 sequence (DNA): TGTGCCAGCAGTACCCTAGCGGGGAGGCACAATGAGCAGTTCTTC. Translation: CASSTLAGRHNEQFF.

J is TRBJ2-2 and V is TRBV2, with a tentative D call TRBD1 (5 bases). The V end lost 3 bases, the J end lost 3 bases, and 11 bases lay between the germline ends. The length of the CDR3 is 15 residues. The germline CDR1 and CDR2 sequences are SNHLY and FYNNEI. CDR3 loop: CASSESRVDTGELFF. The DNA of the CDR3 is TGTGCCAGCAGTGAGTCCAGGGTTGACACCGGGGAGCTGTTTTTT.

In its sample, this clone was seen once. This chain links TRBV2 with TRBJ1-2; 12 bases are shared with TRBD1. Germline V gives CDR1 SNHLY, CDR2 FYNNEI. The CDR3 sequence is 17 residues long. The V gene end was trimmed by 2 bases and the J gene end by 8 bases; junction bases not matched to a gene: 12. The CDR3 sequence: CASSEIGTGGAVRGYTF. CDR3 DNA: TGTGCCAGCAGTGAAATAGGGACAGGGGGCGCGGTGAGGGGCTACACCTTC.

The CDR3 region is CASKGQGNYGYTF. The CDR3 bases are TGTGCCAGTAAGGGCCAGGGCAATTATGGCTACACCTTC. The chain employs TRBV19 and TRBJ1-2; tentative D call: TRBD1 (5 bases). Trimming removed 7 bases at V and 5 bases at J, with 14 bases between. CDR1 and CDR2 (germline): LNHDA, SQIVND (reference sequence). The length of the CDR3 is 13 residues. Full variable domain (remainder filled in from reference TRBV19 and TRBJ1-2): DGGITQSPKYLFRKEGQNVTLSCEQNLNHDAMYWYRQDPGQGLRLIYYSQIVNDFQKGDIAEGYSVSREKKESFPLTVTSAQKNPTAFYLCASKGQGNYGYTFGSGTRLTVV.

The chain's CDR3 is CSAGLDLETQYF. The CDR3 nucleotides read TGCAGCGCTGGACTAGATCTAGAGACCCAGTACTTC. The rearrangement joins TRBV29-1 to TRBJ2-5; 7 bases match TRBD2. This CDR3 is built from 12 residues. J lost 4 bases, V lost 7 bases, and 6 bases had no gene match. The germline V gene has CDR1 SQVTM and CDR2 ANQGSEA.

The V gene is TRBV4-1, the J gene TRBJ2-2, with 8 bases aligning to TRBD1. Trimming cost V 2 bases and J 6 bases; bases outside gene matches: 8. This CDR3 contains 16 residues. From germline, CDR1 is MGHRA and CDR2 YSYEKL. The CDR3 DNA follows: TGCGCCAGCAGCCAAACCCGGCACAGGGGGTCCGGGGAGCTGTTTTTT. It specifies CASSQTRHRGSGELFF.

The chain links TRBV25-1 to TRBJ2-7; a weak D match, TRBD2 (6 bases). Trimming removed 1 base from V and 0 bases from J, with 7 bases in between. Germline CDR1 is MGHDK and CDR2 is SYGVNS. The CDR3 length is 14 residues. The DNA for the CDR3 is TGTGCCAGCAGTGAATTCGGGGGCTCCTACGAGCAGTACTTC. Amino acid sequence: CASSEFGGSYEQYF.

The chain links TRBV15 to TRBJ2-7, with 9 bases that match TRBD1. Per the germline V gene, CDR1 is LNHNV and CDR2 is YYDKDF (reference sequence). Trimming cost V 6 bases and J 3 bases; bases outside gene matches: 6. This CDR3 region has 14 residues. CDR3 nucleotides: TGTGCCACCAGGATTAGACAGGGGGTCTACGAGCAGTACTTC. Protein sequence: CATRIRQGVYEQYF.

The J gene is TRBJ2-5, the V gene TRBV2, with D possibly being TRBD1 (5 bases). This CDR3 is built from 16 residues. In germline, CDR1 is SNHLY, CDR2 FYNNEI. V lost 3 bases and J 2 bases, leaving 16 bases between the germline ends. The CDR3: CASSDTDSGKQETQYF. The CDR3 region has the DNA TGTGCCAGCAGTGACACAGACTCAGGGAAACAAGAGACCCAGTACTTC.

V is TRBV7-8 and J is TRBJ1-1; D gene uncertain. V was clipped by 4 bases and J by 8 bases, with 11 bases between them. The CDR3 consists of 12 residues. From germline, CDR1 is SGHVS and CDR2 FQNEAQ. CDR3 DNA: TGTGCCAGCAGCTCGGAGTACGGGGAAGCTTTCTTT. It yields the protein CASSSEYGEAFF.

The rearrangement links TRBV27 to TRBJ1-2; D possibly corresponds to TRBD1 (6 bases). The CDR3 spans 13 residues. The germline V and J ends were trimmed by 2 bases and 6 bases, with 10 bases remaining between them. Germline V CDR1 and CDR2: MNHEY, SMNVEV (reference sequence). In DNA form, the CDR3 reads TGTGCCAGCAGTTTAACGTCAGGGGATGGCTACACCTTC. Protein sequence: CASSLTSGDGYTF.

The chain uses TRBV7-9 and TRBJ1-2, with 7 bases lining up with TRBD1. CDR3 length equals 14 residues. CDR1 and CDR2 (germline): SEHNR, FQNEAQ (reference sequence). Trimming at V came to 1 base and at J to 8 bases, leaving 7 bases not matched to a gene. CDR3 in amino acids: CASSLGQGESGYTF. The CDR3 bases are TGTGCCAGCAGCTTAGGGCAGGGGGAAAGCGGCTACACCTTC.